The clone carrying this TCR beta chain appeared a few times. Its antigen is still unknown. The germline V gene encodes CDR1 SGDLS and CDR2 YYNGEE. Trimming took 0 bases from V and 6 from J, leaving 9 bases between them. The CDR3 consists of 13 residues. Using its own MiXCR run on the 5' RACE reads, TCRdb lists one record per CDR3 protein. The table lists about 340,000 distinct CDR3 sequences, about 4% of them singletons. The entry originates in a study of T cells after yellow fever vaccination. Study findings and constraints: Most clones from primary vaccination were detected again post-booster (almost 98% CD4, about 85% CD8).

The specimen comprised PBMCs, sampled 5 days after the yellow fever booster vaccination. This sequence was found in a man aged 18 to 29 who received the YFV17D yellow fever vaccine. The rearrangement joins TRBV9 to TRBJ1-1, with D possibly being TRBD1 (5 bases). CDR3 sequence: CASSVGGKSEAFF. The CDR3 DNA is TGTGCCAGCAGCGTAGGGGGGAAGTCTGAAGCTTTCTTT.